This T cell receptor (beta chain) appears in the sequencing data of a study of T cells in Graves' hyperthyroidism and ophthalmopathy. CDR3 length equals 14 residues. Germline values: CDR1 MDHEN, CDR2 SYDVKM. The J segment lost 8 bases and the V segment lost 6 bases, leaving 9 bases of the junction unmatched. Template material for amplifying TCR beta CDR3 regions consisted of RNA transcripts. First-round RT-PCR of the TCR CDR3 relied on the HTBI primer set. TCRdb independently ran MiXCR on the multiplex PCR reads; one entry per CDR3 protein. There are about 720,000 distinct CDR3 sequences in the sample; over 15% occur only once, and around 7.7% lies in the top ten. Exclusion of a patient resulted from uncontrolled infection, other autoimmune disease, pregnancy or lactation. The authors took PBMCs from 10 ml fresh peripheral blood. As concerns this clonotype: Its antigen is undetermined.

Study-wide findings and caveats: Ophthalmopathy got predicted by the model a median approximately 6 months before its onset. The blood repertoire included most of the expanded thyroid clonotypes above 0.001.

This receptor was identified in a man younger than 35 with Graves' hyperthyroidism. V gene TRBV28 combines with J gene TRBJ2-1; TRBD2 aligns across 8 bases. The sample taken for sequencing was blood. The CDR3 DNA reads TGTGCCAGCAGGGGGACTAGTGGGTTCGATGAGCAGTTCTTC. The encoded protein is CASRGTSGFDEQFF. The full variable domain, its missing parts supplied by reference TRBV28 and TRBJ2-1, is DVKVTQSSRYLVKRTGEKVFLECVQDMDHENMFWYRQDPGLGLRLIYFSYDVKMKEKGDIPEGYSVSREKKERFSLILESASTNQTSMYLCASRGTSGFDEQFFGPGTRLTVL.